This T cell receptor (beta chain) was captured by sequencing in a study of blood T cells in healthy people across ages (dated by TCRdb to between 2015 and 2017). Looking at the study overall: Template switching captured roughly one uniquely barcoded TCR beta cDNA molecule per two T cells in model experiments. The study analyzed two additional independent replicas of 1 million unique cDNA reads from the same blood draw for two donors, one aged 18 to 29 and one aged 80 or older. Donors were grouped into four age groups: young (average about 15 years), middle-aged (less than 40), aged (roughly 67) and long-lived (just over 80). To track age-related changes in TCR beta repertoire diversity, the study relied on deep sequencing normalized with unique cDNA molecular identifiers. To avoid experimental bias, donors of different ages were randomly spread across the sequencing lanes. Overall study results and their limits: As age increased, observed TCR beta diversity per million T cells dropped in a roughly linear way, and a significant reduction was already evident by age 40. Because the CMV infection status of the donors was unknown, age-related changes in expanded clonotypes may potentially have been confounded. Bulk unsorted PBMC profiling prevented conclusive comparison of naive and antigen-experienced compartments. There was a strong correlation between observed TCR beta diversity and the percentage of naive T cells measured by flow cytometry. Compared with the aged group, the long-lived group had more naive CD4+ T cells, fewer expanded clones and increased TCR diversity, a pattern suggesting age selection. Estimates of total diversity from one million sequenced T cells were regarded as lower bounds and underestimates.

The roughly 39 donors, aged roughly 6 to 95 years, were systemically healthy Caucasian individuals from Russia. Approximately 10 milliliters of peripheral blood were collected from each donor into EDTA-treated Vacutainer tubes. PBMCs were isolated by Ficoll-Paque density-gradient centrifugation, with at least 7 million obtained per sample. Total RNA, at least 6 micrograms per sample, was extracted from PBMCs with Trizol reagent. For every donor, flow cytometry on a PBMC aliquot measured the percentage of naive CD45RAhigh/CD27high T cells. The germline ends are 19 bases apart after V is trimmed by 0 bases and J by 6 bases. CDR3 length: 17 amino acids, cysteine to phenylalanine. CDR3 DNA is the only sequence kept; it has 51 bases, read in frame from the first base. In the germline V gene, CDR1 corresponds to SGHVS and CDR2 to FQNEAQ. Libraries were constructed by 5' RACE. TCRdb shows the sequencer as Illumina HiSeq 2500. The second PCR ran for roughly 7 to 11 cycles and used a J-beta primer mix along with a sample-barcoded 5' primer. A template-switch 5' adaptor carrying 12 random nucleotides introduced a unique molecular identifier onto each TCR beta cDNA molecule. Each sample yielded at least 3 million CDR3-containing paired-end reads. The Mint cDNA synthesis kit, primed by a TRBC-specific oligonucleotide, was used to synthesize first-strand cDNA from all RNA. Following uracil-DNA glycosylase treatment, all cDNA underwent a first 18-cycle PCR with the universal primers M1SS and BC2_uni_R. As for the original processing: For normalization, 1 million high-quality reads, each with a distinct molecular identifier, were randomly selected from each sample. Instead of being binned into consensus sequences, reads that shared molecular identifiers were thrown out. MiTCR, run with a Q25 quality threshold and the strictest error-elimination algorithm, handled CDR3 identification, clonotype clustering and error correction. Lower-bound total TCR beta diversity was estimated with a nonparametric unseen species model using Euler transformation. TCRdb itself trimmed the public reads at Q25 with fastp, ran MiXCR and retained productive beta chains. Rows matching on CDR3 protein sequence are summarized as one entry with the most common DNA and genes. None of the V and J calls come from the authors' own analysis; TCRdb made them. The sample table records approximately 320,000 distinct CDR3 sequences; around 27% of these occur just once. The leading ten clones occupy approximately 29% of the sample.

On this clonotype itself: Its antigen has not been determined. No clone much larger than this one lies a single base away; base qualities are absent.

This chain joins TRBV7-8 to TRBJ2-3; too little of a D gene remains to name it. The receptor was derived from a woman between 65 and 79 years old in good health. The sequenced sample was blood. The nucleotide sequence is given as TGTGCCAGCAGCTTAGCTCGGACCACCCCCTCGTGGGATACGCAGTATTTT. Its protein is CASSLARTTPSWDTQYF.